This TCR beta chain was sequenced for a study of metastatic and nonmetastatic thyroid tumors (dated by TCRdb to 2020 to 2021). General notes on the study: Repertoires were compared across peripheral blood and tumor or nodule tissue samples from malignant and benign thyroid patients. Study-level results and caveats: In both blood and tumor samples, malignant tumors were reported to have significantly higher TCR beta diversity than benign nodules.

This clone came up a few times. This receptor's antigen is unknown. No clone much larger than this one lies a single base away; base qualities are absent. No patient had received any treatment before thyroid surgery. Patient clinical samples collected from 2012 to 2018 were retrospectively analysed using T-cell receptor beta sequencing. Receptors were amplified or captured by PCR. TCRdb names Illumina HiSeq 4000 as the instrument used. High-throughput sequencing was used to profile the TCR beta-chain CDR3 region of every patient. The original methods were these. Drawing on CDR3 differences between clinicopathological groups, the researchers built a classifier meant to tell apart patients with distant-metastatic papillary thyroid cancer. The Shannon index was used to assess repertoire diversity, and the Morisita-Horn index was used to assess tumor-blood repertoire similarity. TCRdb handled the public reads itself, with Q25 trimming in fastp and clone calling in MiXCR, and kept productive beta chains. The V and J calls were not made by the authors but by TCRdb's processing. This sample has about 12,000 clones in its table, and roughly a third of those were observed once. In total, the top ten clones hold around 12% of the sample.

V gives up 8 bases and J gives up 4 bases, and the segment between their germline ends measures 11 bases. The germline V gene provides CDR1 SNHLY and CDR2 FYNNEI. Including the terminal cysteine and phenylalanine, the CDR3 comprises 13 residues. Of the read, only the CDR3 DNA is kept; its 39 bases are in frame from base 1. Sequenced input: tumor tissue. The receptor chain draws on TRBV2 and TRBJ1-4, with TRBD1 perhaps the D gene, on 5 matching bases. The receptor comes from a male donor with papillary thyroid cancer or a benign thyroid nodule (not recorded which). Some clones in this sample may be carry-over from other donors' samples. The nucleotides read TGTGCCAGCCAAAAGGGGCGTAATGAAAAACTGTTTTTT. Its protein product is CASQKGRNEKLFF. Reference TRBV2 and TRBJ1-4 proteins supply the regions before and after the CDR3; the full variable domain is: EPEVTQTPSHQVTQMGQEVILRCVPISNHLYFYWYRQILGQKVEFLVSFYNNEISEKSEIFDDQFSVERPDGSNFTLKIRSTKLEDSAMYFCASQKGRNEKLFFGSGTQLSVL.